A single sample gave rise to the 8 T cell receptor beta chains below, sequenced in a study of T-cell reconstitution after alpha-beta-depleted transplantation in children. During its preparation, the TCRbeta library received unique molecular identifiers. TCRdb ran MiXCR on the PCR reads and lists one entry per CDR3 protein. The sample lists about 240,000 distinct CDR3 sequences; over 20% were seen once. This sample comprised PBMCs, obtained before TCRalphabeta/CD19-depleted stem cell transplant. The source is a girl between 2 and 10 years old with Fanconi anemia, due to receive a stem cell transplant.

This clonotype turned up a few times. V usage is TRBV20-1 and J usage is TRBJ2-3; the match to TRBD2 covers 8 bases. The CDR3 runs 14 residues. Germline trimming cut 8 bases from V and 1 base from J; bases unmatched to any gene: 8. In germline, CDR1 is DFQATT, CDR2 SNEGSKA (reference sequence). The CDR3 DNA is TGCAGTCCTAATCGAGCGGGGGGCACAGATACGCAGTATTTT. Translating it yields CSPNRAGGTDTQYF.

At least ten counts were recorded for this clonotype. The rearrangement links TRBV5-5 to TRBJ2-1; D may match TRBD1 or TRBD2 (5 bases each). The germline gives CDR1 SGHKS, CDR2 YYEKEE (reference sequence). With 2 bases removed from V and 4 bases from J, the gap between germline ends came to 16 bases. This CDR3 has 16 amino acids. The CDR3 here is CASSLPTGTDYNEQFF. In DNA form, the CDR3 reads TGTGCCAGCAGCTTACCAACCGGGACGGATTACAATGAGCAGTTCTTC.

Remarks on this clonotype: A read error is possible here, since a much larger clone lies one base away. The chain links TRBV24-1 to TRBJ2-1, with 12 bases lining up with TRBD2. The germline V gene has CDR1 KGHDR and CDR2 SFDVKD. J was trimmed by 6 bases and V by 9 bases; bases with no gene match: 11. CDR3 length: 16 amino acids. The CDR3 loop is CATGGLTSGSGNEQFF. CDR3 bases: TGTGCCACCGGTGGCCTGACTAGCGGGAGTGGCAATGAGCAGTTCTTC.

The CDR3 loop reads CASSLGPKTDTQYF. DNA of the CDR3: TGTGCCAGCAGTCTAGGACCAAAAACAGATACGCAGTATTTT. The chain is built from TRBV6-4 and TRBJ2-3, with D uncertain. V lost 5 bases, J lost 3 bases, and 12 bases lay in between. The CDR3 runs 14 residues. Germline CDR1 MRHNA, CDR2 SNTAGT.

This clonotype was seen repeatedly, ten times or more. The chain couples TRBV9 to TRBJ2-7; 9 bases match TRBD1. Germline trimming cut 4 bases from V and 3 bases from J; bases unmatched to any gene: 8. CDR1 SGDLS and CDR2 YYNGEE come from the germline V gene. CDR3 length: 15 residues. CDR3 in amino acids: CASSTHPTGGYEQYF. Written as DNA, the CDR3 is TGTGCCAGCAGCACCCACCCGACAGGGGGCTACGAGCAGTACTTC.

The chain employs TRBV6-2 or TRBV6-3 and TRBJ1-1, with D unclear. V lost 7 bases and J 1 base, leaving 19 bases between the germline ends. This CDR3 spans 16 amino acids. The V gene's germline CDR1 is MNHEY and CDR2 SVGEGT. The CDR3 nucleotides read TGTGCCAGCATGAGTACCCCCTCCAGGACGAACACTGAAGCTTTCTTT. Amino acids: CASMSTPSRTNTEAFF.

This clonotype came up many times. The chain combines TRBV20-1 with TRBJ2-7; 7 bases are a match to TRBD2. In germline, CDR1 is DFQATT, CDR2 SNEGSKA (reference sequence). V was clipped by 2 bases and J by 2 bases; unmatched bases: 12. This CDR3 has 16 amino acids. The CDR3 DNA reads TGCAGTGCTAGATCGCGGGAGCCAGGGTACGCCTACGAGCAGTACTTC. The encoded protein is CSARSREPGYAYEQYF.

This clonotype appeared many times. The chain is built from TRBV5-1 and TRBJ2-7; D gene ambiguous. This CDR3 has 15 amino acids. The germline V gene encodes CDR1 SGHRS and CDR2 YFSETQ. Trimming pared 0 bases from V and 0 bases from J, leaving 10 bases between. The CDR3 DNA reads TGCGCCAGCAGCTTGGATCTAGGCCTCTCCTACGAGCAGTACTTC. Encoded protein: CASSLDLGLSYEQYF.